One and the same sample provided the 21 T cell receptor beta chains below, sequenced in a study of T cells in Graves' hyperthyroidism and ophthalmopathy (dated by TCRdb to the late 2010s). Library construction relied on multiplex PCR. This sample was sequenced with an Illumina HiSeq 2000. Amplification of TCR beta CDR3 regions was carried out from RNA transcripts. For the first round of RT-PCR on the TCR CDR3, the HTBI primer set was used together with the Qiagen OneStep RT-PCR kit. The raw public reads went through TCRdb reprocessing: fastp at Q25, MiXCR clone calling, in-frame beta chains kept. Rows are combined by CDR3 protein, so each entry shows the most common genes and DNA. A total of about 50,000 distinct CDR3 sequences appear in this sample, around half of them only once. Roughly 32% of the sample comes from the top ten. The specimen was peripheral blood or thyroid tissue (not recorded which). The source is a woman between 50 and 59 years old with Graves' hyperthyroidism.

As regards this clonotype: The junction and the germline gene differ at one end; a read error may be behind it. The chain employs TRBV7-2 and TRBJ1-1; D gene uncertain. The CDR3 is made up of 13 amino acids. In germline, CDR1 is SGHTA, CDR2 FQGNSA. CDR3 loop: CASRVQGNTEAFF. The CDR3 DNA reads TGTGCCAGCAGGGTCCAAGGAAACACTGAAGCTTTCTTC.

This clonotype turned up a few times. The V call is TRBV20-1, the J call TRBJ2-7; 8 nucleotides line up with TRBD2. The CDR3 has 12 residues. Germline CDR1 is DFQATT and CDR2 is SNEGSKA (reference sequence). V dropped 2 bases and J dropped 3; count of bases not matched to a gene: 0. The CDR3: CSARSGSYEQYF. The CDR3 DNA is TGCAGTGCTAGAAGCGGGAGCTACGAGCAGTACTTC.

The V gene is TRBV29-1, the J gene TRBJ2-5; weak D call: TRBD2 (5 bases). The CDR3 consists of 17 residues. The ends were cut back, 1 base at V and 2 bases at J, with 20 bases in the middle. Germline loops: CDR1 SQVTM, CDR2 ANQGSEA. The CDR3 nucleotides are TGCAGCGTTGAAGGCGGAGGAGCGGAAGACCCACAAGAGACCCAGTACTTC. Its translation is CSVEGGGAEDPQETQYF.

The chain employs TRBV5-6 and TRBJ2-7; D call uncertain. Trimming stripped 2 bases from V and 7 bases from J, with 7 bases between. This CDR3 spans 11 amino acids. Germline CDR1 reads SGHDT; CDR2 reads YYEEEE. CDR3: CASSFSGEQYF. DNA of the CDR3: TGTGCCAGCAGCTTTTCTGGGGAGCAGTACTTC.

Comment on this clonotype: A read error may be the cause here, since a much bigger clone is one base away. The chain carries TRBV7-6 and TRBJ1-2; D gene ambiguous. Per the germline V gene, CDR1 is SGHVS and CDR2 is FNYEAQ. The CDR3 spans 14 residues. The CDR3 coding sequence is TGTGCCAACAGCAGCGGACCCCTAAACTATGGCTACACCTTC. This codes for CANSSGPLNYGYTF.

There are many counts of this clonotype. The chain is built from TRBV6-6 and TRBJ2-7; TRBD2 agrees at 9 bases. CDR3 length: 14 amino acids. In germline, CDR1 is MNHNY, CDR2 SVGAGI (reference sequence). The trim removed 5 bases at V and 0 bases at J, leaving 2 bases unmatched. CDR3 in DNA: TGTGCCAGCAGTCGGACTAGCGACTCCTACGAGCAGTACTTC. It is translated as CASSRTSDSYEQYF.

The CDR3 bases are TGTGCCAGCAGCACCCTGACAGGAAGACCTATGAACACTGAAGCTTTCTTT. Its protein product is CASSTLTGRPMNTEAFF. The rearrangement links TRBV7-9 to TRBJ1-1; tentative D call: TRBD1 (6 bases). Trimming cost V 5 bases and J 0 bases, with 19 bases left between them. The length of the CDR3 is 17 residues. Germline values: CDR1 SEHNR, CDR2 FQNEAQ (reference sequence).

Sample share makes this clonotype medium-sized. The CDR3 sequence: CSALSPYEQYF. The CDR3 nucleotides read TGCAGTGCTTTGTCGCCCTACGAGCAGTACTTC. V is TRBV20-1 and J is TRBJ2-7, with D unclear. From germline, CDR1 is DFQATT and CDR2 SNEGSKA (reference sequence). This CDR3 is built from 11 residues. The ends were cut back, 5 bases at V and 2 bases at J, with 7 bases in the middle.

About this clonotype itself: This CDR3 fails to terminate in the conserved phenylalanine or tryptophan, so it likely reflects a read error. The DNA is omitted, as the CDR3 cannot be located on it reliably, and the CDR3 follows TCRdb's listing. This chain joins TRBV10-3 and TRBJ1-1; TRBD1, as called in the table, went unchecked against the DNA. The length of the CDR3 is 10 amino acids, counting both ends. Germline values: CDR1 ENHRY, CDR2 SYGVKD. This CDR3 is CAIRAAGGDY.

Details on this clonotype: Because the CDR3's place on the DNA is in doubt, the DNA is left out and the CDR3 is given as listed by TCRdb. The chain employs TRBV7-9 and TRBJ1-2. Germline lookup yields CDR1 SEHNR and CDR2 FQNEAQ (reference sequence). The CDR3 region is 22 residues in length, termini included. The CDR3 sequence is CASSFYICSARDNPRGNYGYTF.

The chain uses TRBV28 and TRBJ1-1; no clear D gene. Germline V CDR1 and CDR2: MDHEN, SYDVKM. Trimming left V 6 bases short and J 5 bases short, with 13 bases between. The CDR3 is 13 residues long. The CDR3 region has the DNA TGTGCCAGCAGCCTAACCCGACGGACTGAAGCTTTCTTT. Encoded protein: CASSLTRRTEAFF.

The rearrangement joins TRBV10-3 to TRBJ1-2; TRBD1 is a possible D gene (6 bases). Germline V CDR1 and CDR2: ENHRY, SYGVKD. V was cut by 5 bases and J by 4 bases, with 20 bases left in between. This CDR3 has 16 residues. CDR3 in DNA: TGTGCCATCAGTCCCGAACGAACTTACAGGGTCTATGGCTACACCTTC. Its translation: CAISPERTYRVYGYTF.

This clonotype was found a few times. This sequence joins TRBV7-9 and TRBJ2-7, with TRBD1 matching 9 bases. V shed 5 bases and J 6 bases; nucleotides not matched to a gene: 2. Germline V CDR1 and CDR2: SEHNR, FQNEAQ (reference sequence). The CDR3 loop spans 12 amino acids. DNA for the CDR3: TGTGCCAGCAGCGAGACAGGGGGCGAGCAGTACTTC. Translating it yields CASSETGGEQYF.

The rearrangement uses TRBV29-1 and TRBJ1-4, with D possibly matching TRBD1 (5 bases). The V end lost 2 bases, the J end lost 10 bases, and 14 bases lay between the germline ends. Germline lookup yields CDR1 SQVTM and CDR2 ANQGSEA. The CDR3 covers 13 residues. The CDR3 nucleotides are TGCAGCGTTGAAAGACCCCGGGACGGAAAACTGTTTTTT. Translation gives CSVERPRDGKLFF.

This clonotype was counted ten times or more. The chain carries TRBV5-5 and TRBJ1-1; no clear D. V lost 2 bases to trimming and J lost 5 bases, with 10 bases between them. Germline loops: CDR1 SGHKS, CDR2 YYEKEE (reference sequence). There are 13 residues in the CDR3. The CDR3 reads CASSFQAGTEAFF. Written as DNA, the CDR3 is TGTGCCAGCAGCTTTCAGGCGGGGACTGAAGCTTTCTTT.

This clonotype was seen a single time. The CDR3 protein is CSASSGTVNTEAFF. The CDR3 coding sequence is TGCAGTGCTAGCTCCGGGACGGTGAACACTGAAGCTTTCTTT. The chain links TRBV20-1 to TRBJ1-1; maybe TRBD1 (5 bases). From germline, CDR1 is DFQATT and CDR2 SNEGSKA (reference sequence). This CDR3 comprises 14 residues. V lost 3 bases, J lost 0 bases, and 11 bases lay in between.

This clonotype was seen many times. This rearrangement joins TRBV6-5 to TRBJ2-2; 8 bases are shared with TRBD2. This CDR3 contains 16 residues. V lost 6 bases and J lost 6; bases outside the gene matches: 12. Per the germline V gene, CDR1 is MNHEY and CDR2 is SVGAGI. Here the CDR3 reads CASSPPPGLGSGELFF. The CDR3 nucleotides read TGTGCCAGCAGCCCCCCCCCGGGACTAGGTTCCGGGGAGCTGTTTTTT.

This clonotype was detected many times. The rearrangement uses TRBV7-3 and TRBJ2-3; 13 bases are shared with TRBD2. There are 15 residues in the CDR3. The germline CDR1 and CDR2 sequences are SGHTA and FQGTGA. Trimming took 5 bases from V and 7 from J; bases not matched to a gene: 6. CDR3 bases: TGTGCCAGCAGCGCAGGACTAGCGGGAGATTATACGCAGTATTTT. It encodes CASSAGLAGDYTQYF.

CDR3 coding DNA: TGTGCCAGCAGCTTGGGGGGAGGAGGGAACTATGGCTACACCTTC. Translated: CASSLGGGGNYGYTF. The chain carries TRBV7-9 and TRBJ1-2; maybe TRBD1 (5 bases). CDR3 length: 15 residues. The germline CDR1 and CDR2 sequences are SEHNR and FQNEAQ (reference sequence). V was shortened by 3 bases and J by 2 bases, with 13 bases between the two germline ends.

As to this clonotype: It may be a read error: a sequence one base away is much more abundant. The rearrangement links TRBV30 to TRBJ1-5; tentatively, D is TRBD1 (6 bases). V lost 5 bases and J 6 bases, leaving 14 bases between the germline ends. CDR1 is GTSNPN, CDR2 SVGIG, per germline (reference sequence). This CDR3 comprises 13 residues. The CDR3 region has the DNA TGTGCCTGGGAGAAGGGGGTACCTCAGCCCCAGCATTTT. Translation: CAWEKGVPQPQHF.

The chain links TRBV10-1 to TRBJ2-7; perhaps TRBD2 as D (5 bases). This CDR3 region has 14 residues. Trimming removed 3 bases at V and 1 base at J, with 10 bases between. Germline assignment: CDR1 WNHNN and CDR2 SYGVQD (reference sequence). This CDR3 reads CASSDSGRSYEQYF. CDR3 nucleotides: TGCGCCAGCAGTGATTCGGGAAGGTCCTACGAGCAGTACTTC.